The clone carrying this T cell receptor beta chain was observed a few times. CDR3 size: 14 residues. Trimming removed 3 bases at V and 3 bases at J, with 15 bases between. Germline V gene data show CDR1 as GTSNPN and CDR2 as SVGIG (reference sequence). As part of sample collection, lesional scalp punch biopsies and peripheral blood were taken from alopecia areata patients. cDNA reverse transcribed from extracted RNA served as the sequencing template. The method was immunoSEQ multiplex PCR; TCRdb's version includes in-frame clones alone and lacks a portion of them. The sample holds roughly 140,000 clones, about 50% seen once. This sample is drawn from a study of CD8+ T cells in alopecia areata.

The sample here was CD8+ T cells sorted from blood, taken at week 0. The TCR sequence derives from a human donor with alopecia areata. The gene calls are TRBV30 and TRBJ2-7; unclear D gene. CDR3 DNA: TGTGCCTGGAGCGACATCGATCGAAACTACGAGCAGTACTTC. Translated: CAWSDIDRNYEQYF.